Below are 26 T cell receptor beta chains sequenced from a single sample in a study of shared clonotypes between healthy human individuals. Sequenced by immunoSEQ multiplex PCR; TCRdb stores in-frame clones only, minus some. The sample holds about 1.1 million clones, approximately 80% seen once. Input material: memory CD4+ T cells from PBMCs. Described subset: CD45RA-negative fraction. The receptors stem from a man aged 18 to 29 in good health. Some clones in this sample may be carry-over from other donors' samples.

The chain employs TRBV5-1 and TRBJ2-3, with TRBD2 matching over 12 bases. CDR1 SGHRS and CDR2 YFSETQ come from the germline V gene. This CDR3 is built from 18 residues. V lost 0 bases, J lost 1 base, and 6 bases stayed unmatched. Here the CDR3 DNA reads TGCGCCAGCAGCTTGGGACTAGCGGGAGTCGGTCGCACAGATACGCAGTATTTT. Encoded protein: CASSLGLAGVGRTDTQYF.

The rearrangement links TRBV19 to TRBJ1-5; TRBD1 agrees at 11 bases. Trimming cost V 6 bases and J 2 bases; bases outside gene matches: 3. CDR3 length: 15 amino acids. Germline CDR1 reads LNHDA; CDR2 reads SQIVND (reference sequence). CDR3 in DNA: TGTGCCAGTAGCGGGACAGGGGGTGGCAATCAGCCCCAGCATTTT. Its translation: CASSGTGGGNQPQHF.

The genes are TRBV27 and TRBJ1-5; no definite D call. Deletions cut 6 bases from V and 4 bases from J, with 10 bases between. Germline-derived CDR1 and CDR2 are MNHEY and SMNVEV (reference sequence). This CDR3 comprises 13 residues. DNA for the CDR3: TGTGCCAGCAGATCCTATTTGAATCAGCCCCAGCATTTT. Translation gives CASRSYLNQPQHF.

Concerning this clone itself: The identical CDR3 is also encoded by other nucleotide sequences in the sample. The rearrangement joins TRBV28 to TRBJ1-2; 8 nucleotides align to TRBD1. The V segment lost 2 bases and the J segment 4 bases; nucleotides outside the gene matches: 3. The CDR3 consists of 14 residues. Germline V gene data show CDR1 as MDHEN and CDR2 as SYDVKM. The CDR3 DNA follows: TGTGCCAGCAGTTTAGCCGGACAGGGCTATGGCTACACCTTC. Translating gives CASSLAGQGYGYTF.

The chain carries TRBV5-4 and TRBJ1-2, with D maybe TRBD1 (5 bases). CDR1 and CDR2 (germline): SGHNT, YYREEE (reference sequence). The CDR3 sequence is 17 residues long. With 0 bases removed from V and 2 bases from J, the gap between germline ends came to 17 bases. CDR3 in DNA: TGTGCCAGCAGCTTGGCCAGGCCCAGGGATCTCAACTATGGCTACACCTTC. Its protein is CASSLARPRDLNYGYTF.

The chain couples TRBV6-5 to TRBJ1-2; D gene unclear. The germline V gene has CDR1 MNHEY and CDR2 SVGAGI. V was trimmed by 3 bases and J by 6 bases, leaving 11 bases between them. The CDR3 covers 13 residues. Written as DNA, the CDR3 is TGTGCCAGCAGTTATCCCGGACTCAATGGCTACACCTTC. It specifies CASSYPGLNGYTF.

The V gene is TRBV5-3, the J gene TRBJ2-2; the match to TRBD2 covers 7 bases. TRBV5-3 is treated as an ORF (open reading frame) with a function not yet certain. This CDR3 region has 12 residues. V lost 10 bases and J lost 5; bases outside the gene matches: 5. This CDR3 is CAYTGRTGELFF. Written as DNA, the CDR3 is TGTGCCTATACCGGGAGGACCGGGGAGCTGTTTTTT.

The V and J genes are TRBV9 and TRBJ2-7, with TRBD2 matching 7 bases. The length of the CDR3 is 14 residues. The trim removed 4 bases at V and 2 bases at J, leaving 6 bases unmatched. From germline, CDR1 is SGDLS and CDR2 YYNGEE. CDR3 DNA: TGTGCCAGCAGCAGTCTAGCGGAGACCTACGAGCAGTACTTC. This encodes CASSSLAETYEQYF. The full variable domain, in which reference TRBV9 and TRBJ2-7 provide the parts outside the CDR3, is DSGVTQTPKHLITATGQRVTLRCSPRSGDLSVYWYQQSLDQGLQFLIQYYNGEERAKGNILERFSAQQFPDLHSELNLSSLELGDSALYFCASSSLAETYEQYFGPGTRLTVT.

The chain uses TRBV5-1 and TRBJ2-6; D call uncertain. Trimming stripped 6 bases from V and 0 bases from J, with 13 bases between. Germline V CDR1 and CDR2: SGHRS, YFSETQ. The CDR3 loop spans 16 amino acids. This chain's CDR3 is CASKLYGASGANVLTF. As DNA, the CDR3 is TGCGCCAGCAAGCTGTACGGCGCCTCTGGGGCCAACGTCCTGACTTTC.

The chain joins TRBV27 to TRBJ2-3; D unclear. V lost 4 bases, J lost 4 bases, and 12 bases lay in between. The CDR3 has 14 amino acids. The V gene's germline CDR1 is MNHEY and CDR2 SMNVEV (reference sequence). The DNA of the CDR3 is TGTGCCAGCAGTTCCCGGAACCTTGCAGATACGCAGTATTTT. This translates into CASSSRNLADTQYF.

This clone was seen a few times. The chain links TRBV6-1 to TRBJ2-7, with a possible D match to TRBD2 (7 bases). This CDR3 is 12 amino acids long. Germline CDR1 is MNHNS and CDR2 is SASEGT. V was clipped by 10 bases and J by 5 bases, with 15 bases between them. The CDR3 sequence: CATRGAGDEQYF. In DNA form, the CDR3 reads TGTGCCACGAGGGGGGCGGGGGACGAGCAGTACTTC.

The chain couples TRBV30 to TRBJ1-5; 10 positions match TRBD1. CDR3 length: 15 residues. CDR1 and CDR2 from the germline V gene are GTSNPN and SVGIG (reference sequence). V lost 5 bases and J lost 2; bases outside the gene matches: 6. The CDR3 protein is CAWAGTGVRNQPQHF. As DNA, the CDR3 is TGTGCCTGGGCCGGGACAGGGGTGCGCAATCAGCCCCAGCATTTT.

The chain joins TRBV9 to TRBJ1-4; D is possibly TRBD1 (6 bases). Deletions cut 3 bases from V and 12 bases from J, with 18 bases between. The CDR3 is 14 residues long. Germline-derived CDR1 and CDR2 are SGDLS and YYNGEE. This CDR3 reads CASSGRAEGEELFF. CDR3 DNA: TGTGCCAGCAGCGGCCGGGCGGAGGGGGAAGAACTGTTTTTT. Based on the CDR3 plus reference TRBV9 and TRBJ1-4, the full variable domain is DSGVTQTPKHLITATGQRVTLRCSPRSGDLSVYWYQQSLDQGLQFLIQYYNGEERAKGNILERFSAQQFPDLHSELNLSSLELGDSALYFCASSGRAEGEELFFGSGTQLSVL.

The rearrangement links TRBV18 to TRBJ1-5; D perhaps matches TRBD1 (6 bases). V was trimmed by 2 bases and J by 5 bases, leaving 10 bases between them. This CDR3 spans 14 amino acids. The V gene's germline CDR1 is KGHSH and CDR2 LQKENI. CDR3 in amino acids: CASSPDRLDQPQHF. Here the CDR3 DNA reads TGTGCCAGCTCACCAGACAGGCTAGATCAGCCCCAGCATTTT.

In nucleotides, the CDR3 is TGTGCCAGCAGAATTACAAGTTATGGCTACACCTTC. Encoded protein: CASRITSYGYTF. The rearrangement uses TRBV28 and TRBJ1-2; unclear D gene. The CDR3 covers 12 residues. Trimming took off 6 bases at V and 5 bases at J, with 10 bases between the two ends. Per germline, CDR1 MDHEN and CDR2 SYDVKM.

Comment on this clone: A far more abundant clone sits one base away, making this likely a read error. This chain joins TRBV6-6 and TRBJ1-2, with 7 bases aligning to TRBD1. This CDR3 is 12 amino acids long. V was clipped by 6 bases and J by 9 bases; unmatched bases: 7. CDR1 is MNHNY and CDR2 is SVGAGI in the germline V gene (reference sequence). The CDR3 sequence: CASSPTGDSYTF. CDR3 nucleotide sequence: TGTGCCAGCAGCCCTACAGGGGATAGCTACACCTTC.

The rearrangement joins TRBV28 to TRBJ2-6; TRBD1 is a possible D gene (6 bases). The CDR3 has 15 amino acids. CDR1 and CDR2 (germline): MDHEN, SYDVKM. Between the trimmed V and J ends, which lost 6 bases and 4 bases, there was a span of 13 bases. Written as DNA, the CDR3 is TGTGCCAGCAGCTACACAGGGACCGGGGCCAACGTCCTGACTTTC. Encoded protein: CASSYTGTGANVLTF.

The chain carries TRBV28 and TRBJ1-1; unclear D gene. Per germline, CDR1 MDHEN and CDR2 SYDVKM. V was shortened by 7 bases and J by 1 base, with 10 bases between the two germline ends. The CDR3 is 13 residues long. CDR3 nucleotide sequence: TGTGCCAGCAAGGGTCGGAGGAACACTGAAGCTTTCTTT. Protein: CASKGRRNTEAFF.

This chain joins TRBV28 and TRBJ2-6; D may correspond to TRBD1 or TRBD2 (5 bases each). Germline CDR1 is MDHEN and CDR2 is SYDVKM. The CDR3 is 17 amino acids. V was cut by 5 bases and J by 4 bases, with 18 bases left in between. The CDR3 coding sequence is TGTGCCAGCAGTGCAGGGAGCTTGGCTAAAGGGGCCAACGTCCTGACTTTC. This sequence encodes CASSAGSLAKGANVLTF.

V gene TRBV4-2 combines with J gene TRBJ2-5, with 7 positions matching TRBD1. The CDR3 spans 15 residues. The V segment lost 1 base and the J segment 4 bases; nucleotides outside the gene matches: 6. Germline loops: CDR1 LGHNA, CDR2 YNFKEQ. The CDR3 bases are TGTGCCAGCAGCCAAGCCGACAGGGACGGAGAGACCCAGTACTTC. It translates to CASSQADRDGETQYF.

On this clone itself: Other nucleotide sequences in the sample specify the same CDR3. The chain uses TRBV2 and TRBJ1-1; 8 bases are shared with TRBD1. J gave up 4 bases and V 6 bases, and 4 bases lay outside the gene matches. The V gene's germline CDR1 is SNHLY and CDR2 FYNNEI. The CDR3 extends over 13 amino acids. This chain's CDR3 is CASSGQGATEAFF. The CDR3 coding sequence is TGTGCCAGCAGCGGACAGGGAGCCACTGAAGCTTTCTTT.

This chain joins TRBV18 and TRBJ2-2; 8 nucleotides align to TRBD1. This CDR3 has 17 amino acids. With 0 bases clipped from V and 7 bases from J, the junction kept 10 bases outside the gene matches. The germline V gene encodes CDR1 KGHSH and CDR2 LQKENI. CDR3 DNA: TGTGCCAGCTCACCACCCTTCTCAGGGGGCGGAATCGGGGAGCTGTTTTTT. Amino acid sequence: CASSPPFSGGGIGELFF. The full variable domain, with the rest looked up from reference TRBV18 and TRBJ2-2, is NAGVMQNPRHLVRRRGQEARLRCSPMKGHSHVYWYRQLPEEGLKFMVYLQKENIIDESGMPKERFSAEFPKEGPSILRIQQVVRGDSAAYFCASSPPFSGGGIGELFFGEGSRLTVL.

This sequence joins TRBV7-9 and TRBJ1-2; TRBD1 is a possible D gene (5 bases). The CDR3 runs to 16 residues. V shed 0 bases and J shed 8 bases, with 19 bases lying between them. Per germline, CDR1 SEHNR and CDR2 FQNEAQ (reference sequence). CDR3 amino acids: CASSLAEGPGRGGYTF. The DNA of the CDR3 is TGTGCCAGCAGCTTAGCGGAGGGGCCGGGTCGGGGCGGCTACACCTTC.

The V gene is TRBV5-1, the J gene TRBJ2-1; D possibly corresponds to TRBD2 (5 bases). V lost 4 bases to trimming and J lost 4 bases, with 15 bases between them. CDR3 size: 15 residues. Germline loops: CDR1 SGHRS, CDR2 YFSETQ. The CDR3 protein is CASSENPGSYNEQFF. CDR3 DNA: TGCGCCAGCAGCGAGAATCCGGGATCGTACAATGAGCAGTTCTTC.

The chain combines TRBV5-1 with TRBJ1-3, with a possible D match to TRBD1 (5 bases). This CDR3 comprises 15 residues. Per the germline V gene, CDR1 is SGHRS and CDR2 is YFSETQ. V was cut by 4 bases and J by 1 base, with 12 bases left in between. The CDR3 is CASSIDSGSGNTIYF. CDR3 DNA: TGCGCCAGCAGCATCGACAGCGGGTCTGGAAACACCATATATTTT. The full variable domain, in which reference TRBV5-1 and TRBJ1-3 provide the parts outside the CDR3, is KAGVTQTPRYLIKTRGQQVTLSCSPISGHRSVSWYQQTPGQGLQFLFEYFSETQRNKGNFPGRFSGRQFSNSRSEMNVSTLELGDSALYLCASSIDSGSGNTIYFGEGSWLTVV.

The rearrangement uses TRBV5-1 and TRBJ2-3; D may be TRBD1 (5 bases). Trimming shortened V by 4 bases and J by 11 bases, and 17 bases separated the two germline ends. This CDR3 has 13 residues. CDR1 and CDR2 from the germline V gene are SGHRS and YFSETQ. The CDR3: CASSDTGALGQYF. The CDR3 bases are TGCGCCAGCAGCGACACAGGCGCCCTGGGGCAGTATTTT. Using reference TRBV5-1 and TRBJ2-3 for the parts outside the CDR3, the full variable domain is KAGVTQTPRYLIKTRGQQVTLSCSPISGHRSVSWYQQTPGQGLQFLFEYFSETQRNKGNFPGRFSGRQFSNSRSEMNVSTLELGDSALYLCASSDTGALGQYFGPGTRLTVL.